Listed below are T cell receptor beta chains from one sample, sequenced in a study of human T cells and chemical hapten exposure. TCRdb redid the calling of the RACE reads with MiXCR, one entry per CDR3 protein. This table has about 90,000 distinct CDR3 sequences, 10% appearing once. Sequencing used whole blood, obtained in connection with sensitization to the hapten diphenylcyclopropenone (DPC). The receptors stem from a middle-aged man with alopecia areata. Some clones in this sample may be carry-over from other donors' samples. Both conserved end residues are part of each CDR3. D genes are given only for firm matches. Where a row states a size, it is once, few, many or the class of an expanded clone; other rows omit it.

15 | NA | TRBJ2-1 | TRBV28 | NA | TGTGCCAGCAGGGAGGGGACGGATATAGCTAATGAGCAGTTCTTC | CASREGTDIANEQFF
18 | few | TRBJ2-3 | TRBV7-2 | TRBD2 | TGTGCCAGCAGCTTAGATATTAGCGGGCCTACTAGCACAGATACGCAGTATTTT | CASSLDISGPTSTDTQYF
16 | NA | TRBJ2-1 | TRBV30 | NA | TGTGCCTGGAGTTCATGGACGGTCCACTCCTACAATGAGCAGTTCTTC | CAWSSWTVHSYNEQFF
15 | NA | TRBJ2-3 | TRBV10-3 | NA | TGTGCCATCAGTGAGTCGGTAGGGGGAAGAGATACGCAGTATTTT | CAISESVGGRDTQYF
13 | many | TRBJ1-1 | TRBV3-1 | NA | TGTGCCAGCAGCATTAGAAGGGACACTGAAGCTTTCTTT | CASSIRRDTEAFF
16 | few | TRBJ2-2 | TRBV7-2 | NA | TGTGCCAGCAGCCGGACAGTCGATGCCCTCACCGGGGAGCTGTTTTTT | CASSRTVDALTGELFF
13 | NA | TRBJ2-7 | TRBV20-1 | NA | TGCAGTGCCGGCGGGACCAGCTCCTACGAGCAGTACTTC | CSAGGTSSYEQYF
13 | NA | TRBJ2-3 | TRBV6-2/TRBV6-3 | NA | TGTGCCAGCAGTTACGGATATAAAGATACGCAGTATTTT | CASSYGYKDTQYF
15 | NA | TRBJ2-1 | TRBV12-3/TRBV12-4 | TRBD1 | TGTGCCAGCAGTTGGCAGGGACAGGGAGCCAATGAGCAGTTCTTC | CASSWQGQGANEQFF
13 | few | TRBJ2-3 | TRBV4-3 | NA | TGCGCCAGCAGCTCCTTCTCGGCAGATACGCAGTATTTT | CASSSFSADTQYF
15 | NA | TRBJ2-3 | TRBV5-4 | TRBD2 | TGTGCCAGCAGCTTAGCGGGAGGCCAGGCAGATACGCAGTATTTT | CASSLAGGQADTQYF
15 | few | TRBJ1-5 | TRBV6-2/TRBV6-3 | NA | TGTGCCAGCAGTTACTCCGACAGCCTTAATCAGCCCCAGCATTTT | CASSYSDSLNQPQHF
20 | NA | TRBJ2-7 | TRBV7-9 | TRBD2 | TGTGCCAGCAGCTCTGGAAAGAGCGGGAGGGGATCGGGTAAGGACTACGAGCAGTACTTC | CASSSGKSGRGSGKDYEQYF
18 | NA | TRBJ2-1 | TRBV18 | TRBD1 | TGTGCCAGCTCACCACCGGGACAGGGGACAAGCTCCTACAATGAGCAGTTCTTC | CASSPPGQGTSSYNEQFF
13 | few | TRBJ2-7 | TRBV24-1 | NA | TGTGCCACCAGTGAGCCTGGGATAGACGAGCAGTACTTC | CATSEPGIDEQYF
14 | few | TRBJ2-7 | TRBV7-9 | NA | TGTGCCAGCAGCTCTTCCGGGAGCTCCTACGAGCAGTACTTC | CASSSSGSSYEQYF
12 | NA | TRBJ2-3 | TRBV5-6 | NA | TGTGCCAGCAGCTCGTTCCGAAATACGCAGTATTTT | CASSSFRNTQYF
17 | NA | TRBJ1-5 | TRBV13 | TRBD1 | TGTGCCAGCAGCCTTCGTCCGACAGGGCGCGACAATCAGCCCCAGCATTTT | CASSLRPTGRDNQPQHF
15 | NA | TRBJ2-5 | TRBV7-2 | NA | TGTGCCAGCAGCGAGAATAGGGCCTCTTGGGAGACCCAGTACTTC | CASSENRASWETQYF
15 | many | TRBJ1-5 | TRBV5-4 | NA | TGTGCCAGCAGCACTCCCGGGGGGGGTGGTCAGCCCCAGCATTTT | CASSTPGGGGQPQHF
14 | NA | TRBJ1-6 | TRBV2 | NA | TGTGCCAGCAGCCTACCCAACGGCAATTCACCCCTCCACTTT | CASSLPNGNSPLHF
18 | NA | TRBJ2-2 | TRBV4-2 | NA | TGTGCCAGCAGCCAAGAAGTCAGGGGTCCTCTTACGACCGGGGAGCTGTTTTTT | CASSQEVRGPLTTGELFF
11 | NA | TRBJ2-7 | TRBV28 | NA | TGTGCCAGCAGTTTAGGAGGCGGGCAGAACTTC | CASSLGGGQNF
14 | NA | TRBJ2-3 | TRBV6-6 | NA | TGTGCCAGCCGGACGGGAGTAGGGACAGATACGCAGTATTTT | CASRTGVGTDTQYF
13 | few | TRBJ1-3 | TRBV20-1 | TRBD1 | TGCAGTGCTGACAGGGGGACAGGAAACACCATATATTTT | CSADRGTGNTIYF
17 | NA | TRBJ2-2 | TRBV18 | TRBD2 | TGTGCCAGCTCACCAGATAGCGGGAGCCCGAGTACCGGGGAGCTGTTTTTT | CASSPDSGSPSTGELFF
14 | many | TRBJ1-5 | TRBV20-1 | TRBD1 | TGCAGTGCTATCACAGGGGAAGGCAATCAGCCCCAGCATTTT | CSAITGEGNQPQHF
19 | NA | TRBJ2-5 | TRBV5-3 | NA | TGTGCCAGAAGCTTCTCGGGACAACTCGCACCGGGACTACCGCGAACCCAGTACTTC | CARSFSGQLAPGLPRTQYF
15 | NA | TRBJ2-3 | TRBV2 | NA | TGTGCCAGCAGTCTAAATAGCGGACTCACAGATACGCAGTATTTT | CASSLNSGLTDTQYF
15 | NA | TRBJ2-3 | TRBV12-3/TRBV12-4 | TRBD2 | TGTGCCAGCAGTCCGCTGGCGGGAGTAGCAGATACGCAGTATTTT | CASSPLAGVADTQYF
12 | NA | TRBJ2-7 | TRBV30 | NA | TGTGCCTGGAGTGTAAGCAGGGGCGAGCAGTACTTC | CAWSVSRGEQYF
15 | NA | TRBJ2-1 | TRBV20-1 | TRBD1 | TGCAGTGCTCGACAGGGGGCAATCGGTCTCAATGAGCAGTTCTTC | CSARQGAIGLNEQFF